The 25 T cell receptor beta chains below were found in one sample sequenced in a study of graft-versus-host responses after intestinal transplantation. Generated by immunoSEQ multiplex PCR, the TCRdb table keeps only in-frame clones and is missing some. This repertoire shows roughly 30,000 clones, about four fifths found once; its top ten account for more than 15%. Their antigens are not known. Specimen: unstimulated CD8+ T cells sorted from spleen or lymph node cells, collected before intestinal transplant. These receptors came from a human donor who received an intestinal transplant.

The chain uses TRBV2 and TRBJ2-2, with 8 bases lining up with TRBD2. The CDR3 loop spans 19 amino acids. CDR1 is SNHLY and CDR2 is FYNNEI in the germline V gene. V trimming: 3 bases; J trimming: 1 base; junction bases outside the gene matches: 13. The CDR3 nucleotides read TGTGCCAGCAGTGAGCGGGGGGAGGGAGGGATATGGAACACCGGGGAGCTGTTTTTT. Its translation is CASSERGEGGIWNTGELFF.

This clone was seen a single time. The rearrangement links TRBV28 to TRBJ1-3; 7 bases map to TRBD1. This CDR3 is built from 16 residues. The germline V gene has CDR1 MDHEN and CDR2 SYDVKM. The trim removed 2 bases at V and 4 bases at J, leaving 8 bases unmatched. The CDR3 DNA sequence: TGTGCCAGCAGTTTAACTCGACAGGGTTCAGGAAACACCATATATTTT. It encodes CASSLTRQGSGNTIYF.

The V call is TRBV4-2, the J call TRBJ2-7; perhaps TRBD1 as D (5 bases). V lost 5 bases, J lost 2 bases, and 16 bases lay in between. CDR1 is LGHNA, CDR2 YNFKEQ, per germline. This CDR3 is built from 15 residues. The CDR3 DNA sequence: TGTGCCAGCAGCTACCTAGAGGCAGGGACCTACGAGCAGTACTTC. Translated, it gives CASSYLEAGTYEQYF.

J is TRBJ1-2 and V is TRBV19; no reliable D call. V lost 4 bases, J lost 1 base, and 7 bases lay in between. Germline CDR1 is LNHDA and CDR2 is SQIVND (reference sequence). There are 13 residues in the CDR3. The CDR3 nucleotides are TGTGCCAGTAGTAGCGGACTTAACTATGGCTACACCTTC. Translating it yields CASSSGLNYGYTF.

This chain connects TRBV6-5 to TRBJ2-3; 8 positions agree with TRBD2. CDR1 and CDR2 from the germline V gene are MNHEY and SVGAGI. CDR3 size: 15 residues. The junction had 10 bases not matched to a gene; V was cut back by 7 bases and J by 4 bases. CDR3 in amino acids: CASKPGGGPPDTQYF. The CDR3 DNA follows: TGTGCCAGCAAGCCGGGCGGGGGGCCTCCAGATACGCAGTATTTT.

This clone was observed a few times. The chain has TRBV4-1 and TRBJ2-1, with 11 bases matching TRBD2. Trimming cost V 0 bases and J 4 bases; bases outside gene matches: 5. The length of the CDR3 is 17 residues. The germline V gene encodes CDR1 MGHRA and CDR2 YSYEKL. The DNA of the CDR3 is TGCGCCAGCAGCCAAGAGACTAGCGGGATGGTGTACAATGAGCAGTTCTTC. It is translated as CASSQETSGMVYNEQFF.

This clone occurred a few times. This chain connects TRBV5-4 to TRBJ1-2; D is undetermined. With 0 bases removed from V and 3 bases from J, the gap between germline ends came to 12 bases. CDR1 SGHNT and CDR2 YYREEE come from the germline V gene (reference sequence). The CDR3 is made up of 15 amino acids. This chain's CDR3 is CASSLVTKPDYGYTF. CDR3 DNA: TGTGCCAGCAGCTTGGTCACGAAACCGGACTATGGCTACACCTTC.

The table lists this clone with a few counts. The chain carries TRBV7-9 and TRBJ2-5; TRBD2 matches 14 bases. CDR1 is SEHNR, CDR2 FQNEAQ, per germline (reference sequence). The ends lost 11 bases at V and 2 bases at J; junction bases unmatched: 4. CDR3 length: 14 amino acids. CDR3 DNA: TGTGCCGTCCGACTAGCGGGAGGGCAAGAGACCCAGTACTTC. Protein sequence: CAVRLAGGQETQYF.

The chain links TRBV2 to TRBJ2-5; 11 nucleotides match TRBD2. Per germline, CDR1 SNHLY and CDR2 FYNNEI. The junction had 9 bases not matched to a gene; V was cut back by 7 bases and J by 5 bases. CDR3 size: 15 residues. CDR3 protein: CASNQTSGDLETQYF. Here the CDR3 DNA reads TGTGCCAGCAATCAGACTAGCGGGGACTTGGAGACCCAGTACTTC.

The chain uses TRBV5-1 and TRBJ2-7; 8 nucleotides agree with TRBD1. The CDR3 spans 15 residues. With 0 bases clipped from V and 6 bases from J, the junction kept 8 bases outside the gene matches. Germline V gives CDR1 SGHRS, CDR2 YFSETQ. The DNA for the CDR3 is TGCGCCAGCAGCTTGGGCCTCGGGACAGGCCTCGAGCAGTACTTC. Its translation: CASSLGLGTGLEQYF. The entire variable domain, with the rest obtained from reference TRBV5-1 and TRBJ2-7, is as follows: KAGVTQTPRYLIKTRGQQVTLSCSPISGHRSVSWYQQTPGQGLQFLFEYFSETQRNKGNFPGRFSGRQFSNSRSEMNVSTLELGDSALYLCASSLGLGTGLEQYFGPGTRLTVT.

The gene calls are TRBV7-8 and TRBJ2-7; 13 bases match TRBD2. CDR1 is SGHVS, CDR2 FQNEAQ, per germline. Losses at the gene ends were 5 bases for V and 5 bases for J; bases not matched to a gene: 6. The CDR3 loop spans 15 amino acids. The CDR3 DNA follows: TGTGCCAGCAGCACCCGACTAGCGGGAGGCCACGAGCAGTACTTC. Encoded protein: CASSTRLAGGHEQYF.

V usage is TRBV29-1 and J usage is TRBJ2-1; D may be TRBD2 (5 bases). Germline lookup yields CDR1 SQVTM and CDR2 ANQGSEA. The CDR3 is 15 amino acids. V lost 3 bases and J 3 bases, leaving 15 bases between the germline ends. CDR3 loop: CSVDLPQRNYNEQFF. The CDR3 coding sequence is TGCAGCGTTGACCTGCCCCAGCGGAACTACAATGAGCAGTTCTTC.

The chain has TRBV10-2 and TRBJ2-1; TRBD2 matches at 10 bases. The CDR3 loop spans 19 amino acids. From germline, CDR1 is WSHSY and CDR2 SAAADI. The V gene end was trimmed by 6 bases and the J gene end by 2 bases; junction bases not matched to a gene: 16. CDR3: CASSPGLKGLAGAYNEQFF. CDR3 DNA: TGCGCCAGCAGCCCGGGTCTAAAAGGTCTAGCGGGGGCCTACAATGAGCAGTTCTTC.

The chain uses TRBV10-3 and TRBJ2-1; TRBD2 matches at 9 bases. Germline CDR1 ENHRY, CDR2 SYGVKD. The CDR3 has 14 amino acids. Losses at the gene ends were 4 bases for V and 2 bases for J; bases not matched to a gene: 0. The CDR3 region is CAISVAGAYNEQFF. The CDR3, as DNA: TGTGCCATCAGTGTAGCGGGGGCCTACAATGAGCAGTTCTTC.

This chain connects TRBV6-6 to TRBJ2-4; D not certain. This CDR3 has 15 residues. The germline V gene encodes CDR1 MNHNY and CDR2 SVGAGI (reference sequence). V was shortened by 7 bases and J by 0 bases, with 13 bases between the two germline ends. The CDR3 spells CASTEIAAAKNIQYF. As DNA, the CDR3 is TGTGCCAGCACTGAAATAGCTGCAGCCAAAAACATTCAGTACTTC.

The chain links TRBV4-2 to TRBJ2-1; TRBD1 matches 7 bases. V trimming: 0 bases; J trimming: 6 bases; junction bases outside the gene matches: 11. This CDR3 comprises 17 residues. Germline-derived CDR1 and CDR2 are LGHNA and YNFKEQ. CDR3 nucleotide sequence: TGTGCCAGCAGCCAAGATTGGGAAAGAGGGGGCGGCAATGAGCAGTTCTTC. It codes for CASSQDWERGGGNEQFF.

The rearrangement joins TRBV28 to TRBJ2-7; 7 nucleotides match TRBD1. Per the germline V gene, CDR1 is MDHEN and CDR2 is SYDVKM. The V gene end was trimmed by 6 bases and the J gene end by 7 bases; junction bases not matched to a gene: 12. This CDR3 contains 14 residues. This chain's CDR3 is CASSLTGATREQYF. In DNA form, the CDR3 reads TGTGCCAGCAGCCTAACAGGGGCGACCAGAGAGCAGTACTTC.

This chain joins TRBV18 and TRBJ1-5, with a possible D match to TRBD1 (5 bases). The CDR3 length is 14 residues. CDR1 and CDR2 (germline): KGHSH, LQKENI. Trimming took 9 bases from V and 2 from J, leaving 14 bases between them. DNA for the CDR3: TGTGCCAGGCCGCTTCAGGGTGGCAATCAGCCCCAGCATTTT. Amino acid sequence: CARPLQGGNQPQHF.

In this sample, this clone turned up once. V is TRBV4-1 and J is TRBJ1-2; D unresolved. The CDR3 has 12 residues. The V end lost 4 bases, the J end lost 7 bases, and 10 bases lay between the germline ends. Per the germline V gene, CDR1 is MGHRA and CDR2 is YSYEKL. CDR3 sequence (DNA): TGCGCCAGCAGCCCACACGGCGGTGGCTACACCTTC. It codes for CASSPHGGGYTF.

V is TRBV7-8 and J is TRBJ2-1; 7 bases agree with TRBD2. Germline CDR1 is SGHVS and CDR2 is FQNEAQ. This CDR3 contains 19 residues. V was clipped by 1 base and J by 8 bases; unmatched bases: 20. For the CDR3, the DNA is TGTGCCAGCAGCTTAGGGGGTATTAGCGGGCGCGGACTCGTTTATGAGCAGTTCTTC. Protein sequence: CASSLGGISGRGLVYEQFF.

In this sample, this clone turned up once. The genes are TRBV5-6 and TRBJ2-1, with TRBD2 matching over 16 bases. Germline values: CDR1 SGHDT, CDR2 YYEEEE. The CDR3 spans 15 residues. V lost 4 bases and J lost 6; bases outside the gene matches: 1. The CDR3 loop is CASSGTSGGANEQFF. CDR3 DNA: TGTGCCAGCAGCGGGACTAGCGGGGGGGCCAATGAGCAGTTCTTC. The full variable domain, in which reference TRBV5-6 and TRBJ2-1 provide the parts outside the CDR3, is DAGVTQSPTHLIKTRGQQVTLRCSPKSGHDTVSWYQQALGQGPQFIFQYYEEEERQRGNFPDRFSGHQFPNYSSELNVNALLLGDSALYLCASSGTSGGANEQFFGPGTRLTVL.

About this clone itself: At one end the junction does not follow the germline gene, possibly because of a read error. The DNA of the CDR3 is TGTGCTAGCAGCTTAGTCGCGGGAGCCGGGGAGCTGTTTTTT. Its protein is CASSLVAGAGELFF. This chain uses TRBV7-7 with TRBJ2-2; 7 nucleotides align to TRBD2. Germline lookup yields CDR1 SSHAT and CDR2 FNYEAQ (reference sequence). The CDR3 totals 14 residues.

The chain combines TRBV10-3 with TRBJ1-2, with 7 bases that match TRBD1. Germline CDR1 reads ENHRY; CDR2 reads SYGVKD. The CDR3 runs 15 residues. Germline trimming cut 4 bases from V and 5 bases from J; bases unmatched to any gene: 10. The CDR3 is CAISASGQGEYGYTF. CDR3 sequence (DNA): TGTGCCATCAGTGCCTCCGGCCAGGGGGAATATGGCTACACCTTC.

A word on this clone: A junction end diverges from the germline sequence, so it may reflect a read error. This CDR3 is also generated by other DNA sequences in the sample. The chain is built from TRBV18 and TRBJ1-3; 7 bases map to TRBD1. Germline V lookup: CDR1 KGHSH, CDR2 LQKENI. This CDR3 comprises 18 residues. In nucleotides, the CDR3 is TGTGCCAGCTCATCTAGCGGGACAGAAGAACATCCTGGGAACACCATATATTTT. This translates into CASSSSGTEEHPGNTIYF.

A single count supports this clone. This chain connects TRBV28 to TRBJ2-1; 12 positions agree with TRBD2. CDR1 is MDHEN and CDR2 is SYDVKM in the germline V gene. There are 16 residues in the CDR3. V dropped 4 bases and J dropped 2; count of bases not matched to a gene: 3. CDR3 DNA: TGTGCCAGCAGTTCCGGACTAGCGGGGCCCTACAATGAGCAGTTCTTC. Amino acids: CASSSGLAGPYNEQFF.